This T cell receptor (beta chain) appears in the sequencing data of a study of T cell changes during pregnancy in multiple sclerosis. Some clones are missing from TCRdb's copy, which holds only in-frame ones; the method was immunoSEQ multiplex PCR. In the table there are some 38,000 clones, approximately 90% of which are singletons. This CDR3 is built from 12 residues. Germline CDR1 is SGHTA and CDR2 is FQGNSA. V dropped 6 bases and J dropped 3 bases, with 9 bases sitting between them. The specimen comprised CD4+ T cells from peripheral blood mononuclear cells, sampled in the third trimester of pregnancy. This chain connects TRBV7-2 to TRBJ2-7; D might be TRBD2 (6 bases). This TCR derives from a female donor in good health, enrolled as a control in a pregnancy study. CDR3: CASRGTGYEQYF. DNA for the CDR3: TGTGCCAGCAGGGGGACTGGCTACGAGCAGTACTTC. The full variable domain, with the rest looked up from reference TRBV7-2 and TRBJ2-7, is GAGVSQSPSNKVTEKGKDVELRCDPISGHTALYWYRQSLGQGLEFLIYFQGNSAPDKSGLPSDRFSAERTGGSVSTLTIQRTQQEDSAVYLCASRGTGYEQYFGPGTRLTVT.